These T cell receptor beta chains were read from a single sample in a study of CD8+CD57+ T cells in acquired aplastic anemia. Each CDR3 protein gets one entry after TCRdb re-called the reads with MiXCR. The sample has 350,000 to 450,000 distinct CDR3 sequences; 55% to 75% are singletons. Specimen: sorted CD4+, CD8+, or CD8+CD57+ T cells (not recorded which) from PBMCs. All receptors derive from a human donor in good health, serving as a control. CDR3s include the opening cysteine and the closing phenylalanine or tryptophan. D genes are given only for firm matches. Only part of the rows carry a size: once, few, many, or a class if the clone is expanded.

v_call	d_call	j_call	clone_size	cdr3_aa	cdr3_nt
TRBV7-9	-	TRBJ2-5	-	CASTTADTQYFDPF	-
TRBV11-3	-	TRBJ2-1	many	CASSLDALQGNEQFF	TGTGCCAGCAGCTTAGATGCCCTACAGGGAAATGAGCAGTTCTTC
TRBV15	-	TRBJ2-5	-	CATSRGGEAQYF	TGTGCCACCAGCAGAGGGGGCGAGGCCCAGTACTTT
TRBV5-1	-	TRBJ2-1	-	CASSSVGDTDF	TGCGCCAGCAGCTCAGTTGGGGACACGGACTTC
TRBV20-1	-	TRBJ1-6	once	CSATGKSPLHF	TGCAGTGCCACAGGAAAATCACCCCTCCACTTT
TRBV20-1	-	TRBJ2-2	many	CSARDGSKAGELFF	TGCAGTGCTAGAGATGGGTCTAAGGCCGGGGAGCTGTTTTTT
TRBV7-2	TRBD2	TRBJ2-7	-	CASSQIAGGKQFVQYF	TGTGCCAGCAGCCAAATAGCGGGGGGTAAGCAGTTCGTCCAGTACTTC
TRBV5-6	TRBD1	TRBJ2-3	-	CASSFEDRGPDTQYF	TGTGCCAGCAGCTTTGAAGACAGGGGCCCAGATACGCAGTATTTT
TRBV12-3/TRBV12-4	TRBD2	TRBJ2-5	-	CASTQNRGDQYF	TGTGCCAGCACTCAGAACCGGGGGGACCAGTACTTC
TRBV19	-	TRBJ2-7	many	CASSNLDSYSYEQYF	TGTGCCAGTAGCAACCTCGACAGTTACTCCTACGAGCAGTACTTC
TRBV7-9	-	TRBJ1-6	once	CASSLGFRDSPLHF	TGTGCCAGCAGCTTAGGGTTTCGGGATTCACCCCTCCACTTT
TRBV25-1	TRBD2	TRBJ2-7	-	CASSVTSGGTYEQYF	TGTGCCAGCAGTGTCACTAGCGGGGGAACCTACGAGCAGTACTTC
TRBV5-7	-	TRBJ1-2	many	CASSLFDRRGLYGYTF	TGTGCCAGCAGCTTATTTGACCGCCGAGGTTTATATGGCTACACCTTC
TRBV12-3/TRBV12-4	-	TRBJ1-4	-	CASSFPGSNEKLFF	TGTGCCAGCAGCTTCCCGGGGAGTAATGAAAAACTGTTTTTT
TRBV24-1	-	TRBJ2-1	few	CATSSQNNEQFF	TGTGCCACCTCTTCTCAAAACAATGAGCAGTTCTTC
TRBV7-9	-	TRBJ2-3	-	CASRLRGEADTQYF	TGTGCTAGCAGGTTAAGGGGGGAGGCAGATACGCAGTATTTT
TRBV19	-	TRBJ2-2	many	CASSMRRGNTGELFF	TGTGCCAGTAGTATGCGCAGGGGGAACACCGGGGAGCTGTTTTTT
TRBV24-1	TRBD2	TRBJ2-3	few	CASRTSGSTDTQYF	TGTGCCAGCAGGACTAGCGGGAGTACAGATACGCAGTATTTT
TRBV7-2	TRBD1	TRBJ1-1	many	CASSMDRLNTEAFF	TGTGCCAGCAGCATGGACAGGTTGAACACTGAAGCTTTCTTT
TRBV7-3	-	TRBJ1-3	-	CASSSSYRNTIYF	TGTGCCAGCAGCTCGTCCTATCGAAACACCATATATTTT
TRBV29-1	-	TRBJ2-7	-	CSVDGRGGEQNF	TGCAGCGTTGACGGCAGGGGGGGGGAGCAGAACTTC
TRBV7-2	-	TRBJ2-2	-	CASSPRPPPGELFF	TGTGCCAGCAGCCCGCGACCACCCCCCGGGGAGCTGTTTTTT
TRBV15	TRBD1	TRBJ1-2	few	CASSQGDGSNYGYTF	TGCGCCAGCAGCCAGGGGGACGGGTCTAACTATGGCTACACCTTC
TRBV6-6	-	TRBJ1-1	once	CASSYGLGYDSAEAFF	TGTGCCAGCAGTTACGGTCTAGGATACGACAGCGCTGAAGCTTTCTTT
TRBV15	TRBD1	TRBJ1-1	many	CATSRGQGGNTEAFF	TGTGCCACCAGCAGAGGACAGGGGGGGAACACTGAAGCTTTCTTT
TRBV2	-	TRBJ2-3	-	CASRSGAVFDTDTQYF	TGTGCCAGCAGGTCAGGGGCGGTTTTCGACACAGATACGCAGTATTTT